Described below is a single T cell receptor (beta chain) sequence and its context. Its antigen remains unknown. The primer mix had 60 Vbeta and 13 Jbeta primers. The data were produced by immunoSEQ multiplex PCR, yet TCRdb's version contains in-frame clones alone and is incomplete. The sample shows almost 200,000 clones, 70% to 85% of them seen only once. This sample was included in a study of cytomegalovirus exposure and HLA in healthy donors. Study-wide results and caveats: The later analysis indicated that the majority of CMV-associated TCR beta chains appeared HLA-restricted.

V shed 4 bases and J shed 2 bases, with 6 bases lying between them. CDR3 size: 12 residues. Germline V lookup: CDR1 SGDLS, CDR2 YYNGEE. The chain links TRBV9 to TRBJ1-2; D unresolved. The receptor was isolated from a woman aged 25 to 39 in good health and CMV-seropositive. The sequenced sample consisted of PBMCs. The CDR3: CASSSLNYGYTF. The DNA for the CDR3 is TGTGCCAGCAGCTCTCTAAACTATGGCTACACCTTC.